This record covers a single T cell receptor (beta chain). No antigen is known for it. This sample was taken from a study of vaccination and CD4 T cells after COVID-19. Trimming shortened V by 3 bases and J by 4 bases, and 13 bases separated the two germline ends. The CDR3 contains 15 residues. Germline CDR1 is KGHDR and CDR2 is SFDVKD. Cultured CD4+ T cell DNA underwent sequencing with the Oncomine TCR Beta short-read assay. Via MiXCR, TCRdb re-called the PCR reads, giving one row per CDR3 protein. Among over 8,500 distinct CDR3 sequences listed, approximately 67% were seen once. Whole-study results and caveats: The authors identified 304 of 307 vaccine-specific clones in convalescent patients as spike mono-reactive.

Treatment: approximately nine-day PBMC culture with coronavirus spike peptide pools or control peptides (ViraFEST assay). The sample here was CD4+ T cells from blood, cultured in vitro, taken before SARS-CoV-2 vaccination. The chain carries TRBV24-1 and TRBJ2-3, with D tentatively TRBD1 (7 bases). This clonotype was sampled from a human donor who had recovered from COVID-19. The CDR3 bases are TGTGCCACCAGTGATCCAGGGGGGAGCGCAGATACGCAGTATTTT. Translated: CATSDPGGSADTQYF.